The 13 T cell receptor beta chains presented below share a single source sample, sequenced in a study of T cell changes during pregnancy in multiple sclerosis. The data were produced by immunoSEQ multiplex PCR, yet TCRdb's version contains in-frame clones alone and is incomplete. The repertoire has around 56,000 clones, more than 85% of them found once; the top ten carry more than 0.3%. The sequencing used CD4+ T cells from peripheral blood mononuclear cells, collected in the third trimester of pregnancy. The receptors originated from a female donor with multiple sclerosis, enrolled in a pregnancy study.

The rearrangement uses TRBV5-1 and TRBJ2-1, with unresolved D. CDR3 length equals 16 residues. Deletions cut 0 bases from V and 5 bases from J, with 15 bases between. Germline V lookup: CDR1 SGHRS, CDR2 YFSETQ. CDR3 coding DNA: TGCGCCAGCAGCTTGGCCATTGGCGGAAAGAACAATGAGCAGTTCTTC. Translating it yields CASSLAIGGKNNEQFF.

This clone was picked up a small number of times. The J gene is TRBJ2-7, the V gene TRBV9, with 8 bases aligning to TRBD2. CDR1 is SGDLS, CDR2 YYNGEE, per germline. The CDR3 spans 15 residues. The J segment lost 4 bases and the V segment lost 0 bases, leaving 6 bases of the junction unmatched. The DNA for the CDR3 is TGTGCCAGCAGCGTAGGAGATAGCGGGGATTACGAGCAGTACTTC. Its protein product is CASSVGDSGDYEQYF.

The chain links TRBV30 to TRBJ2-1; no clear D gene. The CDR3 extends over 14 amino acids. V was pared by 2 bases and J by 6 bases, with 14 bases between. Per germline, CDR1 GTSNPN and CDR2 SVGIG (reference sequence). CDR3: CAWSTWPGLNEQFF. The DNA of the CDR3 is TGTGCCTGGAGTACTTGGCCAGGCCTCAATGAGCAGTTCTTC.

This chain joins TRBV6-6 and TRBJ2-7; tentatively, D is TRBD1 (6 bases). This CDR3 is 15 amino acids long. Trimming removed 6 bases from V and 2 bases from J, with 17 bases in between. Germline V gives CDR1 MNHNY, CDR2 SVGAGI (reference sequence). The CDR3 nucleotides read TGTGCCAGCAGCCAGATGGGCAGGGGAGCCTACGAGCAGTACTTC. Protein: CASSQMGRGAYEQYF.

This clone was seen only once. V usage is TRBV18 and J usage is TRBJ2-7; D is possibly TRBD1 (5 bases). V lost 3 bases to trimming and J lost 1 base, with 7 bases between them. This CDR3 spans 13 amino acids. Germline assignment: CDR1 KGHSH and CDR2 LQKENI. CDR3: CASSPTASYEQYF. Written as DNA, the CDR3 is TGTGCCAGCTCACCGACAGCGTCCTACGAGCAGTACTTC.

V usage is TRBV7-9 and J usage is TRBJ1-3; maybe TRBD1 (5 bases). Germline V gene data show CDR1 as SEHNR and CDR2 as FQNEAQ (reference sequence). V lost 2 bases and J 4 bases, leaving 18 bases between the germline ends. The length of the CDR3 is 17 residues. The CDR3, as DNA: TGTGCCAGCAGCTTACGGAGGGGTCGAGTTCTCGGAAACACCATATATTTT. It codes for CASSLRRGRVLGNTIYF.

This sequence joins TRBV11-3 and TRBJ2-1, with D perhaps TRBD2 (6 bases). V was shortened by 4 bases and J by 7 bases, with 20 bases between the two germline ends. Germline-derived CDR1 and CDR2 are SGHNT and YENEEA. The CDR3 has 16 amino acids. CDR3 sequence (DNA): TGTGCCAGCAGCTCGCGGCGGGGTATATCGGGGAATGAGCAGTTCTTC. It encodes CASSSRRGISGNEQFF.

In its sample, this clone was seen a few times. This chain connects TRBV9 to TRBJ1-1, with D maybe TRBD1 (5 bases). This CDR3 spans 15 amino acids. Trimming took off 5 bases at V and 0 bases at J, with 14 bases between the two ends. Germline CDR1 reads SGDLS; CDR2 reads YYNGEE. CDR3: CASSVGGSVNTEAFF. CDR3 DNA sequence: TGTGCCAGCAGTGTGGGGGGGTCGGTGAACACTGAAGCTTTCTTT.

The chain joins TRBV9 to TRBJ2-7; 9 bases are shared with TRBD1. The CDR3 loop spans 15 amino acids. The ends lost 2 bases at V and 2 bases at J; junction bases unmatched: 5. From germline, CDR1 is SGDLS and CDR2 YYNGEE. The CDR3 DNA reads TGTGCCAGCAGCGTGGGAGGGACAGGGACCTACGAGCAGTACTTC. It yields the protein CASSVGGTGTYEQYF.

CDR3 nucleotide sequence: TGCGCCAGCAGCCAAGATTTCCCACCGGGCAGGGCGAGCTCCTACGAGCAGTACTTC. Its translation: CASSQDFPPGRASSYEQYF. The chain uses TRBV4-3 and TRBJ2-7, with a weak D call TRBD1 (5 bases). CDR1 is LGHNA, CDR2 YSLEER, per germline. The CDR3 length is 19 residues. V lost 0 bases and J 0 bases, leaving 21 bases between the germline ends.

V and J are TRBV19 and TRBJ1-5; the D gene is possibly TRBD1 (5 bases). V gave up 4 bases and J gave up 7 bases, with 14 bases separating them. The CDR3 length is 14 residues. CDR1 is LNHDA and CDR2 is SQIVND in the germline V gene (reference sequence). The CDR3 nucleotides read TGTGCCAGTAGTAGGGGGGAGTTTGGGCAGCCCCAGCATTTT. Amino acid sequence: CASSRGEFGQPQHF. Together with reference TRBV19 and TRBJ1-5, the CDR3 gives the full variable domain: DGGITQSPKYLFRKEGQNVTLSCEQNLNHDAMYWYRQDPGQGLRLIYYSQIVNDFQKGDIAEGYSVSREKKESFPLTVTSAQKNPTAFYLCASSRGEFGQPQHFGDGTRLSIL.

In this sample, this clone turned up once. The genes are TRBV30 and TRBJ1-3; D perhaps matches TRBD1 (6 bases). Trimming pared 2 bases from V and 0 bases from J, leaving 17 bases between. The CDR3 consists of 17 residues. Germline assignment: CDR1 GTSNPN and CDR2 SVGIG (reference sequence). The CDR3 DNA reads as TGTGCCTGGAGTCCCCAGGCAGGGGCTTACTCTGGAAACACCATATATTTT. Its protein product is CAWSPQAGAYSGNTIYF.

The chain links TRBV30 to TRBJ2-2, with no clear D. Trimming took off 2 bases at V and 1 base at J, with 11 bases between the two ends. The CDR3 is 15 amino acids. CDR1 is GTSNPN and CDR2 is SVGIG in the germline V gene (reference sequence). The CDR3 sequence is CAWSLQAGNTGELFF. Here the CDR3 DNA reads TGTGCCTGGAGTTTGCAGGCAGGGAACACCGGGGAGCTGTTTTTT.